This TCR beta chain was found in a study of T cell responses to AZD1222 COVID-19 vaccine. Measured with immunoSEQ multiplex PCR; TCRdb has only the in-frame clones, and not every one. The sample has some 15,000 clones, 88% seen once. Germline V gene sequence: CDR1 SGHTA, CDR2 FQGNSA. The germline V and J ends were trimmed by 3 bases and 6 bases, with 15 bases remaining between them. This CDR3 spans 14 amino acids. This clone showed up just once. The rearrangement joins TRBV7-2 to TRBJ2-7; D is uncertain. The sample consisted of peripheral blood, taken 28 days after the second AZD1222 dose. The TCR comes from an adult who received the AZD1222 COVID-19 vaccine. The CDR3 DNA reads TGTGCCAGCAGCTTGACCAATCGGGCCGGCGAGCAGTACTTC. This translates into CASSLTNRAGEQYF.